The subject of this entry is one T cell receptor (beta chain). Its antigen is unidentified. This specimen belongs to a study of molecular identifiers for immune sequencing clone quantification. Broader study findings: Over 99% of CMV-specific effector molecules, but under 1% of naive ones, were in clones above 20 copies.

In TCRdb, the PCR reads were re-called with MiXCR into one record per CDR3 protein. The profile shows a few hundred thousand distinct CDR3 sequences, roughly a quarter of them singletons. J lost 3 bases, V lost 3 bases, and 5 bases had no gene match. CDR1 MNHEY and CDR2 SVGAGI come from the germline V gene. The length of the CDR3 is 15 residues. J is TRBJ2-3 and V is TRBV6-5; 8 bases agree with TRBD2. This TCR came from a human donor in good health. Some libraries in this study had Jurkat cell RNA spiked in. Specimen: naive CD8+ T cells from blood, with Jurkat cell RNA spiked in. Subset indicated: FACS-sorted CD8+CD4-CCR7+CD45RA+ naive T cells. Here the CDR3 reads CASSYLREETDTQYF. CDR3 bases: TGTGCCAGCAGTTATCTGCGGGAGGAAACAGATACGCAGTATTTT.